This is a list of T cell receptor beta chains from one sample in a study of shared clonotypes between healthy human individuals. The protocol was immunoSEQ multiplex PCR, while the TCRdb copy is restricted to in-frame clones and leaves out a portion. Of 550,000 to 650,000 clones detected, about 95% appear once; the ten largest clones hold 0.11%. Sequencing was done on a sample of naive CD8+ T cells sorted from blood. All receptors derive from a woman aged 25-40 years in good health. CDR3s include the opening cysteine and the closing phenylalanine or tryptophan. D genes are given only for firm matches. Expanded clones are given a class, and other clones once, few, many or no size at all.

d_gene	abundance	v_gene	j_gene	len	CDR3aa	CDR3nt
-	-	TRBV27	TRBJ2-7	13	CASSLEGGYEQYF	TGTGCCAGCAGTTTAGAGGGAGGCTACGAGCAGTACTTC
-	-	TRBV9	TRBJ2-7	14	CASSVGAGAYEQYF	TGTGCCAGCAGCGTAGGGGCAGGAGCCTACGAGCAGTACTTC
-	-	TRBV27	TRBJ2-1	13	CASRQDSYNEQFF	TGTGCCAGCAGACAGGACTCCTACAATGAGCAGTTCTTC
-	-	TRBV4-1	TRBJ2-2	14	CASSQEWQTGELFF	TGCGCCAGCAGCCAAGAGTGGCAGACCGGGGAGCTGTTTTTT
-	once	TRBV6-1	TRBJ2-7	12	CASSPGGYEQYF	TGTGCCAGCAGTCCCGGGGGCTACGAGCAGTACTTC
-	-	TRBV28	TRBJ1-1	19	CASRSPRVGQDYMNTEAFF	TGTGCCAGCAGGAGTCCCCGGGTGGGGCAGGATTACATGAACACTGAAGCTTTCTTT
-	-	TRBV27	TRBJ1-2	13	CASKGGGDYGYTF	TGTGCCAGCAAAGGAGGTGGGGACTATGGCTACACCTTC
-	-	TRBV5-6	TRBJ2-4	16	CASSSTGNLAKNIQYF	TGTGCCAGCAGTTCCACAGGGAATCTAGCCAAAAACATTCAGTACTTC
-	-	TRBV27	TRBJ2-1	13	CASSLAPLSEQFF	TGTGCCAGCAGTTTAGCACCTTTAAGTGAGCAGTTCTTC
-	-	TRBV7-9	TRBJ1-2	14	CASTHSSRNYGYTF	TGTGCCAGCACCCACTCCAGTAGAAACTATGGCTACACCTTC
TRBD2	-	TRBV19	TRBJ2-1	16	CASSPLFSGNYNEQFF	TGTGCCAGTTCTCCTTTATTTAGCGGGAACTACAATGAGCAGTTCTTC
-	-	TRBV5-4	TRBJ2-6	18	CASRPGGGRVAGANVLTF	TGTGCCAGCAGACCTGGCGGGGGCAGGGTCGCTGGGGCCAACGTCCTGACTTTC
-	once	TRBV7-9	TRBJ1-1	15	CASSLGVGVNTEAFF	TGTGCCAGCAGCTTAGGCGTGGGAGTGAACACTGAAGCTTTCTTT
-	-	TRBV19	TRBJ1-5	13	CASKRALNQPQHF	TGTGCCAGTAAACGGGCCTTAAATCAGCCCCAGCATTTT
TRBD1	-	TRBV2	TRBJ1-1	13	CAREDRENTEAFF	TGTGCCAGAGAGGACAGGGAGAACACTGAAGCTTTCTTT
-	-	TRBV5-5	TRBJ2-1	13	CASSLEGHNEQFF	TGTGCCAGCAGCTTGGAGGGACACAATGAGCAGTTCTTC
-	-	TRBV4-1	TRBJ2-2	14	CASSRGPSGGELFF	TGCGCCAGCAGCCGGGGGCCCAGCGGCGGGGAGCTGTTTTTT
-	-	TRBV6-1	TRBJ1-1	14	CASSEEGLGTEAFF	TGTGCCAGCAGTGAGGAAGGCTTAGGAACTGAAGCTTTCTTT
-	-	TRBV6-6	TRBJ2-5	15	CASSYKLIQIETQYF	TGTGCCAGCAGTTACAAGCTCATTCAGATAGAGACCCAGTACTTC
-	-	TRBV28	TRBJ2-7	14	CASSFSPAGYEQYF	TGTGCCAGCAGTTTCTCTCCGGCGGGCTACGAGCAGTACTTC
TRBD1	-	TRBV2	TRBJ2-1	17	CASSESWTGSSYNEQFF	TGTGCCAGCAGTGAAAGTTGGACAGGGAGCTCCTACAATGAGCAGTTCTTC
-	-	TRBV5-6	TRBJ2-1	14	CASSGGQLYNEQFF	TGTGCCAGCAGCGGTGGACAGCTTTACAATGAGCAGTTCTTC
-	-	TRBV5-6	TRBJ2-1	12	CASSLIGAEQFF	TGTGCCAGCAGCTTGATAGGGGCTGAGCAGTTCTTC
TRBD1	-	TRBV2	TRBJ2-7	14	CASRTGTELYEQYF	TGTGCCAGCCGAACCGGGACAGAGCTCTACGAGCAGTACTTC
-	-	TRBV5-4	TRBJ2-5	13	CASSLDGGETQYF	TGTGCCAGCAGCTTGGATGGGGGGGAGACCCAGTACTTC
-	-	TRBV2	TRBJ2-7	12	CASSIGLLEQYF	TGTGCCAGCAGTATAGGGTTACTCGAGCAGTACTTC
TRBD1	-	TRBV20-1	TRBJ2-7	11	CSARQGYEQYF	TGCAGTGCCAGACAGGGTTACGAGCAGTACTTC
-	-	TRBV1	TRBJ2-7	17	CTSSPGGASGSFHEQYF	TGCACCAGCAGCCCTGGAGGTGCTAGCGGGAGTTTCCACGAGCAGTACTTC
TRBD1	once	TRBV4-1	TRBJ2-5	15	CASSQDGTGRETQYF	TGCGCCAGCAGCCAAGACGGGACAGGGCGGGAGACCCAGTACTTC
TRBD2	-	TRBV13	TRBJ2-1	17	CASSRRTSGSNYNEQFF	TGTGCCAGCAGCCGACGGACTAGCGGGAGTAACTACAATGAGCAGTTCTTC
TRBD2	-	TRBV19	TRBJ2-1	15	CASSRNSGRADEQFF	TGTGCCAGTAGTAGAAATAGCGGGAGGGCCGATGAGCAGTTCTTC
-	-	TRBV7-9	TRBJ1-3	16	CASSPRRASSGNTIYF	TGTGCCAGCAGCCCCCGGAGGGCGAGCTCTGGAAACACCATATATTTT